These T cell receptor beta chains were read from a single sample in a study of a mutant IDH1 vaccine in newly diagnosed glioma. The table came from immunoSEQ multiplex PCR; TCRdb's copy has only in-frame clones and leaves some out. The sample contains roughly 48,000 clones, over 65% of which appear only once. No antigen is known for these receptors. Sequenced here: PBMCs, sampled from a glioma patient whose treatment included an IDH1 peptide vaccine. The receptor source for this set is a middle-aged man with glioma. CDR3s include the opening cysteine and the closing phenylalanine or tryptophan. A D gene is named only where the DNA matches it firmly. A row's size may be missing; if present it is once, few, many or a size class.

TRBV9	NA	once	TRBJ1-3	CASSLGGPQRNTIYF	TGTGCCAGCAGCCTCGGAGGGCCGCAAAGAAACACCATATATTTT
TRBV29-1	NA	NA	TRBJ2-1	CSVSQGNEQFF	TGCAGCGTTTCCCAGGGGAATGAGCAGTTCTTC
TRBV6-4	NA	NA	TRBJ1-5	CASSGPTRNQPQHF	TGTGCCAGCAGTGGTCCGACCAGGAATCAGCCCCAGCATTTT
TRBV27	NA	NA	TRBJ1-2	CASSLSPPQGLDGYTF	TGTGCCAGCAGTTTAAGCCCCCCCCAGGGTTTGGATGGCTACACCTTC
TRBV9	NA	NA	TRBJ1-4	CASSVGQINEKLFF	TGTGCCAGCAGCGTAGGACAGATTAATGAAAAACTGTTTTTT
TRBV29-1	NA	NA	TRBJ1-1	CSAGPMNTEAFF	TGCAGCGCCGGGCCGATGAACACTGAAGCTTTCTTT
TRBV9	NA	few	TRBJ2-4	CASSVGLLVNKNIQYF	TGTGCCAGCAGCGTAGGTCTATTAGTTAACAAAAACATTCAGTACTTC
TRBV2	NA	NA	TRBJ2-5	CASSEARTDQETQYF	TGTGCCAGCAGTGAAGCGCGAACAGACCAAGAGACCCAGTACTTC
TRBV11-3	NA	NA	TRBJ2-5	CASSALPGAKRGQTQYF	TGTGCCAGCAGCGCTCTGCCTGGGGCAAAAAGGGGCCAGACCCAGTACTTC
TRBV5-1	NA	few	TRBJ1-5	CASSLLGDQPQHF	TGCGCCAGCAGCTTGTTGGGGGACCAGCCCCAGCATTTT
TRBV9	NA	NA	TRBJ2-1	CASSVAGDRGPTTDEQFF	TGTGCCAGCAGCGTAGCCGGGGATCGGGGGCCCACTACGGATGAGCAGTTCTTC
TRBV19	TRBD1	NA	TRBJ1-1	CASSAYDRGEAFF	TGTGCCAGTAGTGCATACGACAGGGGTGAAGCTTTCTTT
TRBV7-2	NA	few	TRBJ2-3	CASSLAGGGDTQYF	TGTGCCAGCAGCTTAGCGGGAGGAGGTGATACGCAGTATTTT
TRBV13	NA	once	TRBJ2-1	CASSHLRGLGEQFF	TGTGCCAGCAGCCACTTGCGGGGCCTGGGTGAGCAGTTCTTC
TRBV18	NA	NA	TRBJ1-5	CASSLDIVEPQHF	TGTGCCAGCTCATTGGACATAGTAGAGCCCCAGCATTTT
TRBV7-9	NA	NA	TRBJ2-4	CASSLAEGTENIQYF	TGTGCCAGCAGCTTAGCTGAGGGGACGGAAAACATTCAGTACTTC
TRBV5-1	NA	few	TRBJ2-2	CASSSRGATNTGELFF	TGCGCCAGCAGCTCCCGGGGGGCCACGAACACCGGGGAGCTGTTTTTT
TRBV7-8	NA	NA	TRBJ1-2	CASSLTGLLSNYGYTF	TGTGCCAGCAGCCTAACGGGACTCCTTTCGAACTATGGCTACACCTTC
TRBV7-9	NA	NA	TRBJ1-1	CASSLRDGPFLEAFF	TGTGCCAGCAGCCTACGGGACGGCCCTTTTCTTGAAGCTTTCTTT
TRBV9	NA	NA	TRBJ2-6	CASSVEAIGANVLTF	TGTGCCAGCAGCGTAGAAGCTATTGGGGCCAACGTCCTGACTTTC
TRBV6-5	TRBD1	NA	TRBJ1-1	CASSPTGLRTEAFF	TGTGCCAGCAGTCCGACAGGGCTAAGGACTGAAGCTTTCTTT